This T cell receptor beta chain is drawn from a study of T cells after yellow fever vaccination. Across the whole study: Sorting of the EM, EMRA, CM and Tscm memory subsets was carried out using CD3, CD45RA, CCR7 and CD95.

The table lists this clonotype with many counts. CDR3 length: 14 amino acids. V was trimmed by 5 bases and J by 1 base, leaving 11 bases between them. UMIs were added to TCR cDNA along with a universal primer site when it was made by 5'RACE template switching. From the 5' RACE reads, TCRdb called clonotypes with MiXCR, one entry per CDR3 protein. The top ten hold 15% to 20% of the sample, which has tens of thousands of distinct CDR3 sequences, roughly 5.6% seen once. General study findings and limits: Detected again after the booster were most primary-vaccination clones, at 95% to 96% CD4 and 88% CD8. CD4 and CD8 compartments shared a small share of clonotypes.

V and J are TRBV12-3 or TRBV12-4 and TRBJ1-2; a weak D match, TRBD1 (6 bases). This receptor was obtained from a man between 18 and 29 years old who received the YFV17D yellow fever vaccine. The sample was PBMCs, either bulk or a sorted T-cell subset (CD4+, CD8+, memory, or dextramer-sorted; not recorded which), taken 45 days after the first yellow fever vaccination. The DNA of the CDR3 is TGTGCCAGCAGTCTCCGGACAGATAACTATGGCTACACCTTC. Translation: CASSLRTDNYGYTF.